Described below is a single T cell receptor (beta chain) sequence and its context. This record comes from a study of blood T cell repertoires in COVID-19. Study details: The study drew acute and convalescent COVID-19 samples from the United States, Italy and Spain. Sources were T cells, B-cell-depleted T cells, or PBMCs; the material itself was cDNA or gDNA.

Original analysis: Quantification of nucleated cells was approximated via reference gene primer amplification. The data were produced by immunoSEQ multiplex PCR, yet TCRdb's version contains in-frame clones alone and is incomplete. For V, J and clone size, that table is used; D and trimming come from the DNA. Of roughly 250,000 clones in the sample, approximately 86% were seen once. This CDR3 has 15 amino acids. Trimming pared 5 bases from V and 7 bases from J, leaving 20 bases between. Germline lookup yields CDR1 SGHVS and CDR2 FQNEAQ. The sample consisted of peripheral blood. The TCR originated in a young woman with acute or convalescent COVID-19. The chain couples TRBV7-8 to TRBJ1-1; maybe TRBD1 (5 bases). The CDR3 bases are TGTGCCAGCAGCGACCCGAGTGGGGGGATGGGTGAAGCTTTCTTT. Its translation: CASSDPSGGMGEAFF.